This is a list of T cell receptor beta chains from one sample in a study of blood T cell repertoires in COVID-19. TCRdb keeps only in-frame clones here, not all; method: immunoSEQ multiplex PCR. The sample consists of hundreds of thousands of clones, 85% to 90% of them appearing once. The specimen sequenced was PBMCs or T cells enriched from blood (not recorded which). The receptors were gathered from a woman aged 50 to 60 who had recovered from COVID-19. Each CDR3 is given with its conserved first and last residue. The order of the fields is J gene, clone size, D gene, V gene, CDR3 DNA, CDR3 protein. A D gene is named only where the DNA matches it firmly. Rows may omit the clone size; those that give it use once, few, many or a size class.

>TRBJ1-2|-|-|TRBV7-9
TGTGCCAGCAGCCGTGGACAGAAAGACTATGGCTACACCTTC
CASSRGQKDYGYTF
>TRBJ1-5|-|-|TRBV19
TGTGCCAGTAGTAGTCTCGGGGGGGCCCAGCCCCAGCATTTT
CASSSLGGAQPQHF
>TRBJ2-2|-|-|TRBV18
TGTGCCAGCTCACTGCGGGAAAAGGGCCTCACCGGGGAGCTGTTTTTT
CASSLREKGLTGELFF
>TRBJ1-6|-|-|TRBV5-1
TGCGCCAGCAGCCCAAATACTTCGGGAAGGTCACCCCTCCACTTT
CASSPNTSGRSPLHF
>TRBJ1-1|-|-|TRBV19
TGTGCCAGTAGTACGGGTTCGGTCACTGAAGCTTTCTTT
CASSTGSVTEAFF
>TRBJ2-1|-|TRBD2|TRBV12-3/TRBV12-4
TGTGCCAGCATTAGCGGGACTCAGGATGAGCAGTTCTTC
CASISGTQDEQFF
>TRBJ2-5|-|-|TRBV18
TGTGCCAGCTCACCACCGTTACACGCACAAGAGACCCAGTACTTC
CASSPPLHAQETQYF
>TRBJ2-3|-|-|TRBV7-2
TGTGCCAGCAGCTTAGGGGTGCGGGACCCTAGCACAGATACGCAGTATTTT
CASSLGVRDPSTDTQYF
>TRBJ1-1|-|TRBD1|TRBV19
TGTGCCACTCAAAGGGGAGGACAGGGGAGGGGCACTGAAGCTTTCTTT
CATQRGGQGRGTEAFF
>TRBJ2-5|-|TRBD1|TRBV28
TGTGCCAGCAGTTCACTCGGACAGGGCCGGGGGACCCAGTACTTC
CASSSLGQGRGTQYF
>TRBJ1-5|-|TRBD1|TRBV30
TGTGCCTGGAGTCCTGGAGACAGGGGCAATCAGCCCCAGCATTTT
CAWSPGDRGNQPQHF
>TRBJ1-1|-|-|TRBV5-1
TGCGCCAGCAGCTTGCAGGGGAGCCACCGCACAGTTAACACTGAAGCTTTCTTT
CASSLQGSHRTVNTEAFF
>TRBJ1-4|-|TRBD1|TRBV18
TGTGCCAGCTCAACGGGACAGGCAACTAATGAAAAACTGTTTTTT
CASSTGQATNEKLFF
>TRBJ2-1|-|TRBD2|TRBV28
TGTGCCAGCAGCCCCCCTCTAGCGGGAGCCTACAATGAGCAGTTCTTC
CASSPPLAGAYNEQFF
>TRBJ2-3|-|TRBD2|TRBV3-1/TRBV3-2
TGTGCCAGCAGCCAAGATTCCGAGGGGACTAGCGGCCCGTTCACAGATACGCAGTATTTT
CASSQDSEGTSGPFTDTQYF
>TRBJ1-4|-|-|TRBV28
TGTGCCAGCAGTCGGGGTTCCGAAAAACTGTTTTTT
CASSRGSEKLFF
>TRBJ2-7|-|TRBD1|TRBV5-8
TGTGCCAGCAGGAGGGGACAGGAGAGCTCCTACGAGCAGTACTTC
CASRRGQESSYEQYF
>TRBJ2-1|-|TRBD1|TRBV11-2
TGTGCCAGCAGGCGCTCACAGGGGGCGCCGGATGAGCAGTTCTTC
CASRRSQGAPDEQFF
>TRBJ1-2|once|TRBD1|TRBV28
TGTGCCAGCAGCCCCATTACAGGGGTTGGCGGCTACACCTTC
CASSPITGVGGYTF
>TRBJ1-5|-|TRBD1|TRBV18
TGTGCCAGCTCACCAGGGGGGACAGGGGGATATCAGCCCCAGCATTTT
CASSPGGTGGYQPQHF
>TRBJ1-2|-|-|TRBV11-1
TGTGCCAGCAGCGCCGGGACACGCTATGGCTACACCTTC
CASSAGTRYGYTF
>TRBJ2-4|once|-|TRBV6-2/TRBV6-3
TGTGCCAGCAGCCCAAGCCCCGCCGAGAACATTCAGTACTTC
CASSPSPAENIQYF